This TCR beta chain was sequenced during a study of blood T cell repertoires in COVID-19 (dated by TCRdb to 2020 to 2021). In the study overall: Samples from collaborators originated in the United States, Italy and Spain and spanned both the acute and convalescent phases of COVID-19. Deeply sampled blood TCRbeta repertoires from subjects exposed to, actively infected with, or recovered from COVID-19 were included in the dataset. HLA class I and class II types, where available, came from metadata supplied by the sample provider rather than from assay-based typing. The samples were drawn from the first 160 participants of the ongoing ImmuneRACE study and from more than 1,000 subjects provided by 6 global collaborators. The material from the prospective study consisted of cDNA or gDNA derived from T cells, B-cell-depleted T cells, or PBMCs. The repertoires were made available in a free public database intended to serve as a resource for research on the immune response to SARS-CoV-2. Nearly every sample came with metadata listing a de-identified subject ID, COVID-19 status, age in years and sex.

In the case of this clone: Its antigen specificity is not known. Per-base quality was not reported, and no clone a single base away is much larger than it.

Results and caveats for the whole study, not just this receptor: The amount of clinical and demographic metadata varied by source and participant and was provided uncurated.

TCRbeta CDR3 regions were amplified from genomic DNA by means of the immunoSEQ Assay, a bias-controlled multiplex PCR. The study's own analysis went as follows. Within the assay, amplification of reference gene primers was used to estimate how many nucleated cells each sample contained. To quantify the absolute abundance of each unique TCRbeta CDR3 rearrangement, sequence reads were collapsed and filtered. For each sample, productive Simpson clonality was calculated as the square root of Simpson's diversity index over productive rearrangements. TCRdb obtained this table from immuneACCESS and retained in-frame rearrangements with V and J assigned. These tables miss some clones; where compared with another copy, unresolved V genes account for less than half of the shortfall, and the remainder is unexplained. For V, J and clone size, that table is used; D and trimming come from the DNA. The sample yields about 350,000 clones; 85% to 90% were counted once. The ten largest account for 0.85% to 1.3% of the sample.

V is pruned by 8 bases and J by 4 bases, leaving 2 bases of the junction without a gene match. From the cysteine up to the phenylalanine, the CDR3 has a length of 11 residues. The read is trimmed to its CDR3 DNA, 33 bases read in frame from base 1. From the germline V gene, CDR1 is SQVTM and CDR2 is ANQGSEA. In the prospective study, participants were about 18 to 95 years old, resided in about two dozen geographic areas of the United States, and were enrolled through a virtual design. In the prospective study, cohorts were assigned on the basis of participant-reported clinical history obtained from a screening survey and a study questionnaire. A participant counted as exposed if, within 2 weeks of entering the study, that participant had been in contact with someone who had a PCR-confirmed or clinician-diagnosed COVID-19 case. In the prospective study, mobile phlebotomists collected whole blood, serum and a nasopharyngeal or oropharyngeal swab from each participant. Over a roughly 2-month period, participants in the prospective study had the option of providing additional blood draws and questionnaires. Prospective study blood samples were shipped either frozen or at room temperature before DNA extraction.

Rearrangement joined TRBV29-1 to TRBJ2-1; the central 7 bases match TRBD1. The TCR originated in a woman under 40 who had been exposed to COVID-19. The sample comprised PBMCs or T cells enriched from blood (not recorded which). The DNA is TGCAGCACGACAGGGTACAATGAGCAGTTCTTC. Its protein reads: CSTTGYNEQFF.